This TCR beta chain was retrieved from a study of molecular identifiers for immune sequencing clone quantification. Study overall: Replicate RNA came from about 20,000 or 100,000 naive CD8 cells and was split five ways, and four parts were sequenced.

Study-wide results and limits: Molecules of identical TCR sharing a barcode could underestimate highly expanded clone sizes. Spiked TCR RNA from one Jurkat cell reportedly showed up when mixed among over 900,000 naive cells.

TCRdb re-derived calls from the PCR reads in MiXCR, one entry per CDR3 protein. Among hundreds of thousands of distinct CDR3 sequences listed, about 25% were seen once. RNA fractions of 10%, 30% or 50% and about 17,000 to 1,000,000 sorted cells were the source of naive CD8 libraries. This CDR3 is 14 amino acids long. Germline CDR1 and CDR2: LNHDA and SQIVND (reference sequence). Trimming removed 2 bases at V and 9 bases at J, with 14 bases between. On this clonotype: Its antigen is not known.

Sequencing was carried out using naive CD8+ T cells from blood, with Jurkat cell RNA spiked in. The subset here: FACS-sorted CD8+CD4-CCR7+CD45RA+ naive T cells. The chain links TRBV19 to TRBJ2-1; D gene ambiguous. The source of this sequence is a human donor in good health. Some libraries in this study had Jurkat cell RNA spiked in. The CDR3 bases are TGTGCCAGTAGTATATATCTGGCGTCGGCTGAGCAGTTCTTC. It yields the protein CASSIYLASAEQFF.